A selection of T cell receptor beta chains follows, all from one sample in a study of T cells after yellow fever vaccination. TCRdb re-derived calls from the 5' RACE reads in MiXCR, one entry per CDR3 protein. The table shows nearly 350,000 distinct CDR3 sequences, with roughly 8.3% occurring only once. Source: PBMCs, taken more than 40 days after the first yellow fever vaccination. The receptors stem from a man between 18 and 35 years old who received the YFV17D yellow fever vaccine. The CDR3 runs from the conserved cysteine through the conserved F or W. A D gene is named only where the DNA matches it firmly. Part of the rows lack a size; the others show once, few, many or a class for expanded clones.

D gene: -
J gene: TRBJ1-1
clone size: -
V gene: TRBV5-4
CDR3 DNA: TGTGCCAGCAGCTTGTATAAGGGGCCGAACACTGAAGCTTTCTTT
CDR3 protein: CASSLYKGPNTEAFF

D gene: TRBD2
J gene: TRBJ2-3
clone size: few
V gene: TRBV11-3
CDR3 DNA: TGTGCCAGCAGCTCGCCGACTAGCGGGGGGAGGGATACGCAGTATTTT
CDR3 protein: CASSSPTSGGRDTQYF

D gene: -
J gene: TRBJ2-1
clone size: many
V gene: TRBV6-2/TRBV6-3
CDR3 DNA: TGTGCCAGCAGGCGCGGCAATGAGCAGTTCTTC
CDR3 protein: CASRRGNEQFF

D gene: TRBD2
J gene: TRBJ2-3
clone size: few
V gene: TRBV3-1
CDR3 DNA: TGTGCCAGCAGCCAAGCACGGGAGGGTTCAGATACGCAGTATTTT
CDR3 protein: CASSQAREGSDTQYF

D gene: TRBD1
J gene: TRBJ1-2
clone size: many
V gene: TRBV5-8
CDR3 DNA: TGTGCCAGCAGCTTGGAGGGACAGGGGTATGGCTACACCTTC
CDR3 protein: CASSLEGQGYGYTF

D gene: TRBD2
J gene: TRBJ2-1
clone size: once
V gene: TRBV27
CDR3 DNA: TGTGCCAGCAGTTTAAAGAGCGGGGGGGCCGTCGAGCAGTTCTTC
CDR3 protein: CASSLKSGGAVEQFF

D gene: -
J gene: TRBJ1-5
clone size: few
V gene: TRBV12-3/TRBV12-4
CDR3 DNA: TGTGCCAGCAGCCTCGGACAGAGCCAGCATTTT
CDR3 protein: CASSLGQSQHF

D gene: -
J gene: TRBJ1-3
clone size: few
V gene: TRBV11-2
CDR3 DNA: TGTGCCAGCAGCTTCAGGCGGGGGGGCAGGGGCCTTACCTCTGGAAACACCATATATTTT
CDR3 protein: CASSFRRGGRGLTSGNTIYF

D gene: TRBD1
J gene: TRBJ1-2
clone size: few
V gene: TRBV6-5
CDR3 DNA: TGTGCCAGCAGTTACTCGAGGCGGACAGGGAGGGTTGGCTACACCTTC
CDR3 protein: CASSYSRRTGRVGYTF

D gene: TRBD1
J gene: TRBJ1-4
clone size: few
V gene: TRBV5-1
CDR3 DNA: TGCGCCAGCAGACGGACAGGGGGTATTCCGGCAACTAATGAAAAACTGTTTTTT
CDR3 protein: CASRRTGGIPATNEKLFF

D gene: -
J gene: TRBJ2-1
clone size: few
V gene: TRBV27
CDR3 DNA: TGTGCCAGCAGTTTACCAGGGGACAATGAGCAGTTCTTC
CDR3 protein: CASSLPGDNEQFF

D gene: TRBD2
J gene: TRBJ2-3
clone size: -
V gene: TRBV19
CDR3 DNA: TGTGCCAGTAGTAATCTAGCGGGTAGCACAGATACGCAGTATTTT
CDR3 protein: CASSNLAGSTDTQYF

D gene: TRBD1
J gene: TRBJ2-2
clone size: -
V gene: TRBV29-1
CDR3 DNA: TGCAGCGTTTCTACAGGGGGAGCCGGGGAGCTGTTTTTT
CDR3 protein: CSVSTGGAGELFF

D gene: TRBD1
J gene: TRBJ2-1
clone size: many
V gene: TRBV7-2
CDR3 DNA: TGTGCCAGCAGCTTCCAGGGGGAGAGTCTGTTCTTC
CDR3 protein: CASSFQGESLFF

D gene: TRBD1
J gene: TRBJ2-6
clone size: many
V gene: TRBV11-2
CDR3 DNA: TGTGCCAGCAGCTCCGGGACAGGGAAAGGGGCCAACGTCCTGACTTTC
CDR3 protein: CASSSGTGKGANVLTF

D gene: TRBD1
J gene: TRBJ2-5
clone size: -
V gene: TRBV19
CDR3 DNA: TGTGCCAGTAGGATTACAGGGGGTGAAGAGACCCAGTACTTC
CDR3 protein: CASRITGGEETQYF

D gene: -
J gene: TRBJ1-5
clone size: many
V gene: TRBV15
CDR3 DNA: TGTGCCACCAGCAGAGATTGGGCAGGGAATCAGCCCCAGCATTTT
CDR3 protein: CATSRDWAGNQPQHF

D gene: -
J gene: TRBJ2-2
clone size: many
V gene: TRBV7-2
CDR3 DNA: TGTGCCAGCAGCTTAGGGCCAGCGCCCCCGGGGGAGCTGTTTTTT
CDR3 protein: CASSLGPAPPGELFF

D gene: TRBD1
J gene: TRBJ1-5
clone size: few
V gene: TRBV10-2
CDR3 DNA: TGCGCCAGCAGCGAGGACAGGGAGGATCAGCCCCAGCATTTT
CDR3 protein: CASSEDREDQPQHF

D gene: TRBD1
J gene: TRBJ1-2
clone size: -
V gene: TRBV10-3
CDR3 DNA: TGTGCCATCAGTGGACAGGGCCTTAACTATGGCTACACCTTC
CDR3 protein: CAISGQGLNYGYTF

D gene: -
J gene: TRBJ1-1
clone size: few
V gene: TRBV12-3/TRBV12-4
CDR3 DNA: TGTGCCAGCGCCACAGGGCTCTACACTGAAGCTTTCTTT
CDR3 protein: CASATGLYTEAFF

D gene: -
J gene: TRBJ2-2
clone size: few
V gene: TRBV12-3/TRBV12-4
CDR3 DNA: TGTGCCAGCAGAGGGTTAGCCGCGAACACCGGGGAGCTGTTTTTT
CDR3 protein: CASRGLAANTGELFF

D gene: TRBD1
J gene: TRBJ1-2
clone size: few
V gene: TRBV10-3
CDR3 DNA: TGTGCCATAACGGGGACAGGGGAAAACAGCTACACCTTC
CDR3 protein: CAITGTGENSYTF

D gene: -
J gene: TRBJ2-3
clone size: -
V gene: TRBV3-1
CDR3 DNA: TGTGCCAGCAGCTTAAGTGGTGAAGATACGCAGTATTTT
CDR3 protein: CASSLSGEDTQYF

D gene: TRBD2
J gene: TRBJ2-1
clone size: -
V gene: TRBV4-1
CDR3 DNA: TGCGCCAGCAGCCAAGATCCGGGGACTAGCGGTTTGTACAATGAGCAGTTCTTC
CDR3 protein: CASSQDPGTSGLYNEQFF

D gene: TRBD1
J gene: TRBJ1-1
clone size: -
V gene: TRBV20-1
CDR3 DNA: TGCAGTGCTAGTGACCCTGACAGGGTCACTGAAGCTTTCTTT
CDR3 protein: CSASDPDRVTEAFF

D gene: -
J gene: TRBJ2-7
clone size: -
V gene: TRBV2
CDR3 DNA: TGTGCCAGCAGCCTCTCCCCCGGCAGGGACGAGCAGTACTTC
CDR3 protein: CASSLSPGRDEQYF

D gene: TRBD2
J gene: TRBJ2-1
clone size: many
V gene: TRBV20-1
CDR3 DNA: TGCAGTGCTAGAGTCCCCCTAGCGGGGGGATACAATGAGCAGTTCTTC
CDR3 protein: CSARVPLAGGYNEQFF

D gene: TRBD1
J gene: TRBJ2-5
clone size: -
V gene: TRBV18
CDR3 DNA: TGTGCCAGCTCACCACGGTCCGGGACAGTGGAGACCCAGTACTTC
CDR3 protein: CASSPRSGTVETQYF

D gene: TRBD1
J gene: TRBJ2-7
clone size: many
V gene: TRBV3-1
CDR3 DNA: TGTGCCAGCAGTCTCGATACCGGGACAGGCAAACAGTACTTC
CDR3 protein: CASSLDTGTGKQYF

D gene: TRBD1
J gene: TRBJ1-1
clone size: -
V gene: TRBV24-1
CDR3 DNA: TGTGCCACCAGTGAGCTGACAGGGGGTGACACTGAAGCTTTCTTT
CDR3 protein: CATSELTGGDTEAFF

D gene: -
J gene: TRBJ1-1
clone size: -
V gene: TRBV29-1
CDR3 DNA: TGCAGCGTTGAAGGGCTGAACACTGAAGCTTTCTTT
CDR3 protein: CSVEGLNTEAFF

D gene: -
J gene: TRBJ2-1
clone size: few
V gene: TRBV5-1
CDR3 DNA: TGCGCCAGCAGCTTGTCGGTGGGCCTCTGGAGCGGAGAGCAGTTCTTC
CDR3 protein: CASSLSVGLWSGEQFF

D gene: -
J gene: TRBJ2-7
clone size: -
V gene: TRBV20-1
CDR3 DNA: TGCAGTGCTGGGACCGACTCCTACGAGCAGTACTTC
CDR3 protein: CSAGTDSYEQYF

D gene: TRBD1
J gene: TRBJ1-1
clone size: -
V gene: TRBV7-9
CDR3 DNA: TGTGCCAGCGCAGACAGGGACAATGAAGCTTTCTTT
CDR3 protein: CASADRDNEAFF

D gene: -
J gene: TRBJ2-4
clone size: -
V gene: TRBV12-3/TRBV12-4
CDR3 DNA: TGTGCCAGCAGGGTCGCTAACATTCAGTACTTC
CDR3 protein: CASRVANIQYF

D gene: -
J gene: TRBJ2-2
clone size: -
V gene: TRBV7-2
CDR3 DNA: TGTGCCAGCAGCTTCGAGGGTTGGGCCGGGGAGCTGTTTTTT
CDR3 protein: CASSFEGWAGELFF

D gene: -
J gene: TRBJ2-5
clone size: -
V gene: TRBV20-1
CDR3 DNA: TGCAGTGCGACGGTAGACGGCAGGTCGGAGACCCAGTACTTC
CDR3 protein: CSATVDGRSETQYF

D gene: TRBD1
J gene: TRBJ1-1
clone size: many
V gene: TRBV12-3/TRBV12-4
CDR3 DNA: TGTGCCAGCAGTTTCGACAGGGCCACTGAAGCTTTCTTT
CDR3 protein: CASSFDRATEAFF

D gene: TRBD2
J gene: TRBJ2-1
clone size: few
V gene: TRBV7-2
CDR3 DNA: TGTGCCAGCAGCCCAGCGGGGGCCCGACGGGATGAGCAGTTCTTC
CDR3 protein: CASSPAGARRDEQFF

D gene: -
J gene: TRBJ1-4
clone size: -
V gene: TRBV5-1
CDR3 DNA: TGCGCCAGCAGCTTGGCGGCAGGACCAGCAACTAATGAAAAACTGTTTTTT
CDR3 protein: CASSLAAGPATNEKLFF

D gene: -
J gene: TRBJ1-5
clone size: few
V gene: TRBV12-3/TRBV12-4
CDR3 DNA: TGTGCCAGCAGTTTCCGCACGGTTGTTCAGCCCCAGCATTTT
CDR3 protein: CASSFRTVVQPQHF